The source of this T cell receptor beta chain is a study of response to subunit inactivated influenza vaccine. This clonotype occurred a few times. TCRdb re-analysed the RT-PCR reads in MiXCR, keeping a single row per CDR3 protein. The repertoire holds about 620,000 distinct CDR3 sequences, with around 11% as singletons. The CDR3 runs to 16 residues. Trimming shortened V by 7 bases and J by 1 base, and 14 bases separated the two germline ends. The germline V gene encodes CDR1 SGHAT and CDR2 FQNNGV. These same data were also listed under a study on T cells expressing NK-cell markers. This second report adds: Beta-chain TCR cDNA was generated via 5'RACE template switching with UMIs.

J is TRBJ2-6 and V is TRBV11-2; no reliable D call. The sample in question was PBMCs from blood, obtained on the day of vaccination. The sequence was obtained from a man aged 45-65 years who received an inactivated influenza vaccine. CDR3 residues: CASIPDLGSGANVLTF. CDR3 DNA sequence: TGTGCCAGCATCCCTGACCTGGGATCTGGGGCCAACGTCCTGACTTTC.